These 18 T cell receptor beta chains share one sample of origin, sequenced in a study of blood T cells in healthy people across ages. A second PCR of about 7 to 12 cycles used a sample-barcoded 5' primer and a J-beta primer mix. TCRdb analysed the 5' RACE reads with MiXCR anew, one entry per CDR3 protein. The table has approximately 900,000 distinct CDR3 sequences, roughly 48% seen once. Sequenced material: blood. The origin of the receptors is a man in his thirties or forties in good health.

This clonotype was recorded a few times. The chain couples TRBV3-1 to TRBJ2-1, with TRBD1 matching over 10 bases. The CDR3 extends over 18 amino acids. V shed 2 bases, J shed 0 bases, and the junction held 7 bases outside the gene matches. Germline V gene sequence: CDR1 LGHDT, CDR2 YNNKEL (reference sequence). The CDR3 here is CASSQILGQGSSYNEQFF. For the CDR3, the DNA is TGTGCCAGCAGCCAAATTTTGGGACAGGGGAGCTCCTACAATGAGCAGTTCTTC.

The CDR3 spells CASRIDRAAYNEQFF. For the CDR3, the DNA is TGTGCCAGCAGAATAGACAGGGCAGCCTACAATGAGCAGTTCTTC. This chain joins TRBV12-3 or TRBV12-4 and TRBJ2-1, with 7 positions matching TRBD1. The CDR3 has 15 residues. After removal of 6 bases from V and 2 bases from J, the junction contained 7 bases not matched to a gene.

The V gene is TRBV9, the J gene TRBJ2-7, with D possibly being TRBD1 (5 bases). The CDR3 is 13 residues long. Trimming removed 4 bases at V and 5 bases at J, with 13 bases between. CDR1 is SGDLS, CDR2 YYNGEE, per germline. CDR3 DNA sequence: TGTGCCAGCAGCCCGACTCAGGGCCACGAGCAGTACTTC. Its translation is CASSPTQGHEQYF.

The rearrangement joins TRBV20-1 to TRBJ2-1; D might be TRBD2 (6 bases). The CDR3 is made up of 11 amino acids. The ends were cut back, 1 base at V and 9 bases at J, with 7 bases in the middle. The germline gives CDR1 DFQATT, CDR2 SNEGSKA (reference sequence). CDR3: CSARVGSEQFF. The DNA of the CDR3 is TGCAGTGCTAGAGTCGGGAGTGAGCAGTTCTTC.

This chain joins TRBV4-1 and TRBJ2-3; TRBD2 agrees at 8 bases. V trimming: 0 bases; J trimming: 4 bases; junction bases outside the gene matches: 18. Germline V gives CDR1 MGHRA, CDR2 YSYEKL. CDR3 length equals 20 residues. CDR3 sequence (DNA): TGCGCCAGCAGCCAAGAAGAGCGGGGGAATCCAATCTTCTTCGCAGATACGCAGTATTTT. Translated, it gives CASSQEERGNPIFFADTQYF.

V gene TRBV28 combines with J gene TRBJ2-1, with a tentative D call TRBD2 (7 bases). The length of the CDR3 is 15 residues. Germline CDR1 and CDR2: MDHEN and SYDVKM. V lost 1 base and J 9 bases, leaving 16 bases between the germline ends. CDR3 amino acids: CASSLYGGGLTEQFF. CDR3 in DNA: TGTGCCAGCAGTTTATATGGGGGGGGGCTCACTGAGCAGTTCTTC.

The chain employs TRBV3-1 and TRBJ2-6; D is possibly TRBD1 or TRBD2 (5 bases each). Trimming stripped 9 bases from V and 2 bases from J, with 8 bases between. This CDR3 contains 13 residues. Germline lookup yields CDR1 LGHDT and CDR2 YNNKEL (reference sequence). This chain's CDR3 is CASGGAGANVLTF. CDR3 DNA sequence: TGTGCCAGTGGGGGAGCTGGGGCCAACGTCCTGACTTTC.

This clonotype has at least ten counts. This chain uses TRBV5-6 with TRBJ2-2; maybe TRBD1 (5 bases). The CDR3 length is 16 residues. CDR1 SGHDT and CDR2 YYEEEE come from the germline V gene. With 4 bases removed from V and 3 bases from J, the gap between germline ends came to 16 bases. Here the CDR3 DNA reads TGTGCCAGCAGCAGATTTGGGCAGGGCGACACCGGGGAGCTGTTTTTT. Translating it yields CASSRFGQGDTGELFF.

The chain combines TRBV7-3 with TRBJ2-1, with D tentatively TRBD1 (6 bases). Trimming removed 5 bases at V and 10 bases at J, with 15 bases between. CDR3 length: 13 residues. The V gene's germline CDR1 is SGHTA and CDR2 FQGTGA. This CDR3 reads CASSATGTSEQFF. CDR3 DNA sequence: TGTGCCAGCAGCGCGACCGGGACATCCGAGCAGTTCTTC.

The chain uses TRBV6-2 or TRBV6-3 and TRBJ2-4; D may correspond to TRBD1 or TRBD2 (5 bases each). Germline V gene sequence: CDR1 MNHEY, CDR2 SVGEGT. The CDR3 runs 17 residues. V gave up 4 bases and J gave up 2 bases, with 18 bases separating them. For the CDR3, the DNA is TGTGCCAGCAGTTTTTCCTCCAGGGTCGGGACCAAAAACATTCAGTACTTC. Its protein is CASSFSSRVGTKNIQYF.

In its sample, this clonotype was seen many times. The chain links TRBV4-1 to TRBJ2-1; TRBD2 might be the D (7 bases). Per the germline V gene, CDR1 is MGHRA and CDR2 is YSYEKL. Trimming pared 3 bases from V and 8 bases from J, leaving 14 bases between. The CDR3 spans 14 residues. The CDR3 bases are TGCGCCAGCAGCCACCCTGGAGGGGGGGATGAGCAGTTCTTC. Translated, it gives CASSHPGGGDEQFF.

Only a few counts were recorded for this clonotype. The rearrangement uses TRBV5-1 and TRBJ2-3; maybe TRBD2 (6 bases). Per germline, CDR1 SGHRS and CDR2 YFSETQ. Between the trimmed V and J ends, which lost 4 bases and 7 bases, there was a span of 16 bases. This CDR3 comprises 14 residues. The CDR3 DNA sequence: TGCGCCAGCAGCCCAGCTGTAGCGGAAAATACGCAGTATTTT. As protein: CASSPAVAENTQYF.

This sequence joins TRBV4-1 and TRBJ1-5, with D tentatively TRBD1 (6 bases). The V gene's germline CDR1 is MGHRA and CDR2 YSYEKL. The CDR3 runs 16 residues. V dropped 4 bases and J dropped 7 bases, with 20 bases sitting between them. CDR3 in amino acids: CASSPITQGRGQPQHF. CDR3 in DNA: TGCGCCAGCAGCCCCATCACTCAGGGGCGGGGACAGCCCCAGCATTTT.

Note on this clonotype: Compared with germline, one end of the junction differs, possibly owing to a read error. This rearrangement joins TRBV15 to TRBJ2-3; tentative D call: TRBD1 (7 bases). The CDR3 has 15 residues. The V gene's germline CDR1 is LNHNV and CDR2 YYDKDF (reference sequence). CDR3 loop: CATSIQGGSTDRQYF. The CDR3 coding sequence is TGTGCCACCAGCATCCAGGGGGGAAGCACAGATAGGCAGTATTTT.

This chain uses TRBV6-5 with TRBJ2-3; tentative D call: TRBD2 (5 bases). Germline V CDR1 and CDR2: MNHEY, SVGAGI. The CDR3 has 15 residues. The germline V and J ends were trimmed by 6 bases and 4 bases, with 17 bases remaining between them. The CDR3 loop is CASSTSAALADTQYF. The CDR3 bases are TGTGCCAGCAGCACTAGTGCGGCATTAGCAGATACGCAGTATTTT.

CDR3 sequence: CSARGTGVTDTQYF. In DNA form, the CDR3 reads TGCAGTGCTAGAGGGACAGGGGTGACAGATACGCAGTATTTT. The V gene is TRBV20-1, the J gene TRBJ2-3; TRBD1 aligns across 9 bases. Germline V lookup: CDR1 DFQATT, CDR2 SNEGSKA (reference sequence). There are 14 residues in the CDR3. The ends lost 1 base at V and 3 bases at J; junction bases unmatched: 2.

The chain employs TRBV6-1 and TRBJ1-6; D is possibly TRBD1 (6 bases). The germline V gene encodes CDR1 MNHNS and CDR2 SASEGT. This CDR3 spans 14 amino acids. V was pared by 6 bases and J by 9 bases, with 15 bases between. CDR3 nucleotide sequence: TGTGCCAGCAGAGAACACAGGGAGGGTTCACCCCTCCACTTT. Translated: CASREHREGSPLHF.

This clonotype was found many times. The V call is TRBV5-1, the J call TRBJ1-2; maybe TRBD1 (6 bases). Per germline, CDR1 SGHRS and CDR2 YFSETQ. V lost 0 bases to trimming and J lost 0 bases, with 9 bases between them. The CDR3 has 15 residues. CDR3: CASSLATGANYGYTF. Here the CDR3 DNA reads TGCGCCAGCAGCTTGGCGACAGGAGCTAACTATGGCTACACCTTC.